A selection of T cell receptor beta chains follows, all from one sample in a study of cytomegalovirus exposure and HLA in healthy donors. Libraries were prepared by immunoSEQ multiplex PCR; TCRdb keeps only in-frame clonotypes and omits some of them. The table has approximately 150,000 clones, about 80% seen once. What was sequenced was PBMCs. All receptors come from a woman in her forties or fifties in good health and CMV-seronegative. The CDR3 runs from the conserved cysteine through the conserved F or W. The D gene is left open where the match is weak. Size is omitted from some rows. Given values are once, few, many or a class for expanded clones.

D	V	J	size	DNA	CDR3
-	TRBV28	TRBJ1-1	few	TGTGCCAGCAGCGAACGGGTGCTGGGAGCTTTCTTT	CASSERVLGAFF
-	TRBV4-2	TRBJ2-2	-	TGTGCCAGCAGCCTTCCGGGAGAGGGCGGGGAGCTGTTTTTT	CASSLPGEGGELFF
TRBD1	TRBV7-9	TRBJ1-1	-	TGTGCCAGCAGCTTAGCCAGGACAGGGAGGAACACTGAAGCTTTCTTT	CASSLARTGRNTEAFF
TRBD2	TRBV5-1	TRBJ2-1	-	TGCGCCAGCAGCTCCCTGACTAGCGGGAGGGCTAGCTCCTACAATGAGCAGTTCTTC	CASSSLTSGRASSYNEQFF
TRBD1	TRBV28	TRBJ1-5	-	TGTGCCAGCAGTTTACTCACAGGGGCCTTAGGACAGCCCCAGCATTTT	CASSLLTGALGQPQHF
TRBD1	TRBV2	TRBJ1-1	-	TGTGCCAGTCATAAGACAGGGGACTTATCGGGAGCTTTCTTT	CASHKTGDLSGAFF
-	TRBV6-1	TRBJ1-2	few	TGTGCCAGCAGTGAAGGACAGTACTATGGCTACACCTTC	CASSEGQYYGYTF
TRBD2	TRBV28	TRBJ2-6	-	TGTGCCAGCATGGGGGGGAGCTCTGGGGCCAACGTCCTGACTTTC	CASMGGSSGANVLTF
-	TRBV7-6	TRBJ2-1	-	TGTGCCAGCAGCAACTTTGAGGAGCAGTTCTTC	CASSNFEEQFF
-	TRBV28	TRBJ2-7	-	TGTGCCAGCGGAGATGGAGACAGGCGAGGCCCCTCCTACGAGCAGTACTTC	CASGDGDRRGPSYEQYF
-	TRBV4-3	TRBJ2-3	few	TGCGCCAGCAGCCAAGGGGCAGGGATCACAGATACGCAGTATTTT	CASSQGAGITDTQYF
-	TRBV7-6	TRBJ2-7	once	TGTGCCAGCAGCTTGTCGGGACTGTACTACGAGCAGTACTTC	CASSLSGLYYEQYF
-	TRBV7-2	TRBJ2-1	-	TGTGCCAGCAGCTTAGAGGCGGGTGGGGGGAATGAGCAGTTCTTC	CASSLEAGGGNEQFF
-	TRBV5-4	TRBJ2-1	few	TGTGCCAGCAGCTCCCCGCGGGGCGGTTACAATGAGCAGTTCTTC	CASSSPRGGYNEQFF
-	TRBV7-7	TRBJ2-5	-	TGTGCTAGCAGCCAACAGGGCGCGGTGACCCAGTACTTC	CASSQQGAVTQYF
TRBD1	TRBV4-3	TRBJ1-1	once	TGCGCCAGCAGCCAAGGAAAGGGTCCGGGACAGGGGGCGGCTACGGACACTGAAGCTTTCTTT	CASSQGKGPGQGAATDTEAFF
-	TRBV5-4	TRBJ1-6	-	TGTGCCAGCAGCTTGTTTGGGGGGGTTGATTCACCCCTCCACTTT	CASSLFGGVDSPLHF
-	TRBV9	TRBJ1-4	-	TGTGCCAGCAGCGCGGTACAGGGAAAAGGTGCGGGACTAGAAAAACTGTTTTTT	CASSAVQGKGAGLEKLFF
-	TRBV19	TRBJ2-4	-	TGTGCCAGTAGTATCGGGGGGCTCGGCAAAAACATTCAGTACTTC	CASSIGGLGKNIQYF
-	TRBV9	TRBJ2-7	-	TGTGCCAGCAGCTTGGCGGGACAGCCATACTACGAGCAGTACTTC	CASSLAGQPYYEQYF
TRBD1	TRBV9	TRBJ1-1	once	TGTGCCAGCAGCAGGGACAGGGGGAACACTGAAGCTTTCTTT	CASSRDRGNTEAFF
-	TRBV7-8	TRBJ1-1	-	TGTGCCAGCAGCTTAGCGTTTAGACACCTCTCCTTCACTGAAGCTTTCTTT	CASSLAFRHLSFTEAFF
-	TRBV21-1	TRBJ2-5	-	TGTGCCAGCAGCAAAAATGTTCGGCTAGAAAAAGAGACCCAGTACTTC	CASSKNVRLEKETQYF
-	TRBV6-5	TRBJ1-2	-	TGTGCCAGCAGCACAAGGGACACCTGGAACTATGGCTACACCTTC	CASSTRDTWNYGYTF
-	TRBV7-9	TRBJ2-7	-	TGTGCCAGCAGCCCCCCGGACAGATACGAGCAGTACTTC	CASSPPDRYEQYF
TRBD1	TRBV10-3	TRBJ1-5	-	TGTGCCATCAGTGAAAGACAGGGGGACTATCAGCCCCAGCATTTT	CAISERQGDYQPQHF
-	TRBV6-1	TRBJ1-1	-	TGTGCCAGCAGTGCGACGGTGCGGAGTCCGGAAGCTTTCTTT	CASSATVRSPEAFF
-	TRBV5-4	TRBJ1-1	-	TGTGCCAGCAGCTGGGGCGCGCAGAACACTGAAGCTTTCTTT	CASSWGAQNTEAFF
-	TRBV5-6	TRBJ2-3	-	TGTGCCAGCAGCCGTGTTACCCTAGGAGATACGCAGTATTTT	CASSRVTLGDTQYF
TRBD2	TRBV5-1	TRBJ2-7	once	TGCGCCAGCAGCTCCGGGACTAGCTCCTACGAGCAGTACTTC	CASSSGTSSYEQYF
TRBD1	TRBV7-9	TRBJ1-2	-	TGTGCCAGCAGCCCCACTGTAACAGGGGGAATCTATGGCTACACCTTC	CASSPTVTGGIYGYTF
-	TRBV19	TRBJ1-6	few	TGTGCCAGTACTACTCGGGACTCCTATAATTCACCCCTCCACTTT	CASTTRDSYNSPLHF
TRBD1	TRBV5-6	TRBJ2-7	once	TGTGCCAGCAGCCGCGACAGGGGGCGCAGGGAGCAGTACTTC	CASSRDRGRREQYF
TRBD1	TRBV5-1	TRBJ1-1	-	TGCGCCAGCAGCTCCGGGACAGGGTACACTGAAGCTTTCTTT	CASSSGTGYTEAFF
-	TRBV10-3	TRBJ1-1	-	TGTGCCATCAGGCCCTTACAGGGTAAGAACACTGAAGCTTTCTTT	CAIRPLQGKNTEAFF
-	TRBV2	TRBJ2-2	few	TGTGCCAGCACTACCGGGGGGCCGTGGACCGGGGAGCTGTTTTTT	CASTTGGPWTGELFF
TRBD1	TRBV6-6	TRBJ2-5	-	TGTGCCAGCAGTGAGGACAGGGGACGAGAGACCCAGTACTTC	CASSEDRGRETQYF
TRBD1	TRBV5-1	TRBJ1-2	-	TGCGCCAGCAGCTTGGAACTGCCAGGGGGTAACTATGGCTACACCTTC	CASSLELPGGNYGYTF
-	TRBV18	TRBJ2-3	few	TGTGCCAGCTCAGAACTAGTCGGGAACACAGATACGCAGTATTTT	CASSELVGNTDTQYF
-	TRBV28	TRBJ1-2	-	TGTGCCAGCAGTGGGGGGGCTAACTATGGCTACACCTTC	CASSGGANYGYTF
-	TRBV6-1	TRBJ1-5	-	TGTGCCAGCACCACAAATCAGCCCCAGCATTTT	CASTTNQPQHF
-	TRBV28	TRBJ2-2	-	TGTGCCAGCAGGTACCGACAGGACGCCGGGGAGCTGTTTTTT	CASRYRQDAGELFF